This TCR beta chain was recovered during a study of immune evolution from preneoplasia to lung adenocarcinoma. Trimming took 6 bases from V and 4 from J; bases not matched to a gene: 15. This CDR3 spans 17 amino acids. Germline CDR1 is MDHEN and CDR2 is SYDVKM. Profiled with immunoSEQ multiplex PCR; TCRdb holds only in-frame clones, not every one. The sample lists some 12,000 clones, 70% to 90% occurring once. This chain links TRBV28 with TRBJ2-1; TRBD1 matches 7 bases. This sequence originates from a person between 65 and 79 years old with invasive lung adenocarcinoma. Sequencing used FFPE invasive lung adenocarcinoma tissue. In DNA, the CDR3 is TGTGCCAGCAGCACCACCGATGGGGACAGAGCGTACAATGAGCAGTTCTTC. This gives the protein CASSTTDGDRAYNEQFF.